This TCR beta chain emerged from a study of blood T cell repertoires in COVID-19. Study in general: Acute and convalescent COVID-19 samples came from the United States, Italy and Spain.

Some clones are missing from TCRdb's copy, which holds only in-frame ones; the method was immunoSEQ multiplex PCR. The sample holds some 250,000 clones, around 90% seen once. CDR3 length: 14 amino acids. V lost 4 bases and J lost 6; bases outside the gene matches: 9. The germline V gene has CDR1 MNHNY and CDR2 SVGAGI (reference sequence). The sample comprised peripheral blood. This TCR was recovered from a woman in her twenties or thirties with acute or convalescent COVID-19. V usage is TRBV6-6 and J usage is TRBJ2-7; 7 nucleotides align to TRBD2. In DNA form, the CDR3 reads TGTGCCAGCAGTTCCGGGGACGGGGGGTTCGAGCAGTACTTC. Protein product: CASSSGDGGFEQYF.